The 7 T cell receptor beta chains below all came from one sample that was sequenced in a study of T cell changes during pregnancy in multiple sclerosis. Here immunoSEQ multiplex PCR was the method, and the copy in TCRdb shows in-frame clones only, minus some. The sample contains some 80,000 clones, about 90% of which appear only once. Sequencing was performed on peripheral blood, taken in the first trimester of pregnancy. The receptors shown here come from a female donor in good health, enrolled as a control in a pregnancy study.

The chain recombines TRBV4-3 with TRBJ2-2; TRBD2 matches at 10 bases. Germline values: CDR1 LGHNA, CDR2 YSLEER. Trimming removed 6 bases from V and 2 bases from J; junction bases left unmatched: 12. CDR3 length: 18 residues. In nucleotides, the CDR3 is TGCGCCAGCAGTCACCTTTTAGCGGGAGGCCCTAACACCGGGGAGCTGTTTTTT. This codes for CASSHLLAGGPNTGELFF.

The table lists this clone with many counts. V gene TRBV29-1 combines with J gene TRBJ1-5; D is uncertain. The CDR3 is made up of 13 amino acids. V was cut by 1 base and J by 7 bases, with 11 bases left in between. Germline loops: CDR1 SQVTM, CDR2 ANQGSEA. The CDR3 coding sequence is TGCAGCGTTGAAGTCGGCTCGGGGCAGCCCCAGCATTTT. Amino acid sequence: CSVEVGSGQPQHF.

This sequence joins TRBV29-1 and TRBJ2-2; D might be TRBD2 (6 bases). V was trimmed by 4 bases and J by 0 bases, leaving 6 bases between them. Germline CDR1 reads SQVTM; CDR2 reads ANQGSEA. CDR3 length: 13 residues. The CDR3 nucleotides read TGCAGCGTTGGGGGGGCGAACACCGGGGAGCTGTTTTTT. Its protein is CSVGGANTGELFF.

The chain combines TRBV11-3 with TRBJ1-1; D remains ambiguous. V lost 1 base, J lost 8 bases, and 11 bases lay in between. CDR1 and CDR2 from the germline V gene are SGHNT and YENEEA. CDR3 size: 13 residues. CDR3 sequence reads: CASSLVNGGEAFF. CDR3 sequence (DNA): TGTGCCAGCAGCTTAGTCAATGGAGGCGAAGCTTTCTTT.

This chain links TRBV6-1 with TRBJ2-7; 8 positions match TRBD1. There are 15 residues in the CDR3. The germline V gene has CDR1 MNHNS and CDR2 SASEGT. Losses at the gene ends were 7 bases for V and 1 base for J; bases not matched to a gene: 9. CDR3 nucleotides: TGTGCCAGCAACGAGGACAGGGCTTTTTCCTACGAGCAGTACTTC. Amino acids: CASNEDRAFSYEQYF.

V gene TRBV25-1 combines with J gene TRBJ1-1, with 8 bases aligning to TRBD1. In germline, CDR1 is MGHDK, CDR2 SYGVNS. The CDR3 consists of 15 residues. Losses at the gene ends were 1 base for V and 6 bases for J; bases not matched to a gene: 7. The CDR3 sequence: CASSESVGQGAEAFF. Here the CDR3 DNA reads TGTGCCAGCAGTGAATCAGTAGGACAGGGAGCTGAAGCTTTCTTT.

Regarding this clone: Other nucleotide sequences from this sample produce the same CDR3. The rearrangement links TRBV27 to TRBJ2-1; perhaps TRBD1 as D (6 bases). The V end lost 5 bases, the J end lost 3 bases, and 8 bases lay between the germline ends. Per germline, CDR1 MNHEY and CDR2 SMNVEV (reference sequence). The CDR3 has 13 residues. The CDR3 spells CASSLGGYNEQFF. The DNA of the CDR3 is TGTGCCAGCAGTCTAGGGGGCTACAATGAGCAGTTCTTC.